The rows below give T cell receptor beta chains drawn from one sample of a study of cytomegalovirus exposure and HLA in healthy donors. Profiled with immunoSEQ multiplex PCR; TCRdb holds only in-frame clones, not every one. This sample has under 150,000 clones; roughly 90% occur once, and the top ten carry about 6.3%. Specimen: PBMCs. All receptors derive from a woman in her late teens or twenties in good health and CMV-seropositive. CDR3s include the opening cysteine and the closing phenylalanine or tryptophan. D genes are given only for firm matches. Expanded clones are given a class, and other clones once, few, many or no size at all.

j_gene | v_gene | abundance | d_gene | len | CDR3aa | CDR3nt
TRBJ2-3 | TRBV28 | - | TRBD1 | 16 | CASNKDRAISTDTQYF | TGTGCCAGCAATAAGGACAGGGCAATCAGCACAGATACGCAGTATTTT
TRBJ1-1 | TRBV7-2 | - | - | 13 | CASRISVNTEAFF | TGTGCCAGCAGGATCTCAGTGAACACTGAAGCTTTCTTT
TRBJ2-7 | TRBV9 | - | TRBD1 | 14 | CASSDGTGGNEQYF | TGTGCCAGCAGCGACGGGACAGGGGGGAACGAGCAGTACTTC
TRBJ2-1 | TRBV11-2 | - | TRBD2 | 17 | CASSLGLAGYVYNEQFF | TGTGCCAGCAGCTTAGGACTAGCGGGATACGTGTACAATGAGCAGTTCTTC
TRBJ1-2 | TRBV19 | - | - | 12 | CASRAFDYGYTF | TGTGCCAGTAGGGCCTTCGACTATGGCTACACCTTC
TRBJ2-1 | TRBV5-6 | - | TRBD1 | 16 | CASSQLPGQGLREQFF | TGTGCCAGCAGCCAACTCCCGGGACAGGGATTACGTGAGCAGTTCTTC
TRBJ1-6 | TRBV6-4 | once | TRBD1 | 12 | CASKNTGVLLHF | TGTGCCAGCAAAAATACAGGGGTTCTCCTCCACTTT
TRBJ1-2 | TRBV30 | - | - | 12 | CAWSPTGYGYTF | TGTGCCTGGAGCCCCACAGGATATGGCTACACCTTC
TRBJ1-2 | TRBV6-6 | - | TRBD1 | 15 | CASSPGTGGNYGYTF | TGTGCCAGCAGCCCCGGGACAGGGGGAAACTATGGCTACACCTTC
TRBJ1-2 | TRBV5-1 | - | - | 14 | CASSTTVTNYGYTF | TGCGCCAGCAGCACGACAGTCACTAACTATGGCTACACCTTC
TRBJ2-3 | TRBV25-1 | - | TRBD2 | 15 | CASSTSGRGTDTQYF | TGTGCCAGCAGTACGAGCGGGAGAGGGACAGATACGCAGTATTTT
TRBJ1-5 | TRBV5-1 | - | - | 13 | CASSLGGWQPQHF | TGCGCCAGCAGCTTGGGGGGCTGGCAGCCCCAGCATTTT
TRBJ1-4 | TRBV7-2 | - | - | 14 | CASSLDSHNEKLFF | TGTGCCAGCAGCTTGGACAGTCACAATGAAAAACTGTTTTTT
TRBJ1-2 | TRBV6-1 | - | - | 13 | CASDRAGTYGYTF | TGTGCCAGCGATAGAGCGGGGACCTATGGCTACACCTTC
TRBJ2-1 | TRBV6-1 | - | - | 13 | CASDRVGYNEQFF | TGTGCCAGCGACCGGGTAGGTTACAATGAGCAGTTCTTC
TRBJ2-7 | TRBV7-2 | - | TRBD2 | 14 | CASSFRGGSGEQYF | TGTGCCAGCAGCTTTAGAGGCGGGAGTGGCGAGCAGTACTTC
TRBJ2-3 | TRBV27 | - | TRBD2 | 15 | CASSPTSGSFSTQYF | TGTGCCAGCAGTCCGACTAGCGGGAGTTTCAGTACGCAGTATTTT
TRBJ2-1 | TRBV4-2 | - | TRBD2 | 15 | CASSSRTSGRNEQFF | TGTGCCAGCAGCTCCCGGACTAGCGGGAGGAATGAGCAGTTCTTC
TRBJ2-5 | TRBV18 | - | - | 13 | CASSLTPQETQYF | TGTGCCAGCTCGCTGACACCACAAGAGACCCAGTACTTC
TRBJ1-2 | TRBV15 | - | TRBD1 | 15 | CATSNRGLGRDGYTF | TGTGCCACCAGCAACAGGGGACTCGGCAGGGATGGCTACACCTTC
TRBJ1-2 | TRBV28 | - | - | 14 | CAILRDTSNYGYTF | TGTGCCATCCTCCGGGACACCTCTAACTATGGCTACACCTTC
TRBJ1-4 | TRBV25-1 | - | - | 13 | CASSDSTNEKLFF | TGTGCCAGCAGTGACAGTACTAATGAAAAACTGTTTTTT
TRBJ1-2 | TRBV14 | - | - | 15 | CASSQDRGYGYGYTF | TGTGCCAGCAGCCAAGATAGGGGGTACGGCTATGGCTACACCTTC
TRBJ1-4 | TRBV6-6 | - | - | 14 | CASSFVTTNEKLFF | TGTGCCAGCAGTTTCGTAACAACTAATGAAAAACTGTTTTTT
TRBJ1-1 | TRBV4-1 | - | - | 16 | CASSQAETEGGTEAFF | TGCGCCAGCAGCCAAGCGGAAACCGAAGGAGGGACTGAAGCTTTCTTT
TRBJ1-1 | TRBV27 | - | - | 16 | CASSLSGGVPRSEAFF | TGTGCCAGCAGTTTAAGCGGTGGGGTCCCCCGGTCTGAAGCTTTCTTT
TRBJ1-2 | TRBV9 | - | TRBD1 | 14 | CASSDNQGGEGYTF | TGTGCCAGCAGCGACAACCAGGGGGGCGAGGGCTACACCTTC
TRBJ1-1 | TRBV18 | - | TRBD1 | 14 | CASSLKTGAGEAFF | TGTGCCAGCTCACTCAAAACAGGGGCAGGGGAAGCTTTCTTT
TRBJ1-6 | TRBV5-1 | - | TRBD1 | 14 | CASSYRDRDSPLHF | TGCGCCAGCAGCTACCGGGACAGGGATTCACCCCTCCACTTT
TRBJ1-2 | TRBV4-3 | - | TRBD1 | 17 | CASSQGGATGGLYGYTF | TGCGCCAGCAGCCAAGGTGGAGCGACAGGGGGTTTGTATGGCTACACCTTC
TRBJ2-7 | TRBV28 | - | - | 16 | CASSLWGPGSGYEQYF | TGTGCCAGCAGTTTATGGGGCCCGGGGTCTGGATACGAGCAGTACTTC
TRBJ1-2 | TRBV2 | - | - | 13 | CASEKSSNYGYTF | TGTGCCAGCGAGAAATCGTCTAACTATGGCTACACCTTC
TRBJ2-1 | TRBV15 | - | TRBD1 | 15 | CATSPMDREGSEQFF | TGTGCCACCAGCCCCATGGACAGGGAAGGGAGTGAGCAGTTCTTC
TRBJ2-1 | TRBV6-6 | - | - | 14 | CASSYSRNRNEQFF | TGTGCCAGCAGTTACTCGCGCAACAGAAATGAGCAGTTCTTC
TRBJ2-3 | TRBV18 | - | - | 15 | CASSQEGSSTDTQYF | TGTGCCAGCTCCCAAGAGGGATCTAGCACAGATACGCAGTATTTT
TRBJ1-2 | TRBV30 | once | - | 12 | CARQGFSYGYTF | TGTGCCAGGCAGGGGTTCTCCTATGGCTACACCTTC
TRBJ1-1 | TRBV9 | - | - | 13 | CASSLLIGTEAFF | TGTGCCAGCAGCCTATTAATCGGCACTGAAGCTTTCTTT
TRBJ2-2 | TRBV4-2 | - | TRBD2 | 19 | CASSQGIGTSGGKSGELFF | TGTGCCAGCAGCCAAGGAATTGGGACTAGCGGGGGGAAGTCCGGGGAGCTGTTTTTT
TRBJ2-3 | TRBV6-1 | - | - | 15 | CASTTDFLRADTQYF | TGTGCCAGCACCACGGACTTCCTCCGGGCAGATACGCAGTATTTT
TRBJ2-3 | TRBV29-1 | - | TRBD2 | 15 | CSVDTAGGPRDTQYF | TGCAGCGTTGATACAGCGGGAGGGCCTAGGGATACGCAGTATTTT
TRBJ2-7 | TRBV27 | - | TRBD1 | 14 | CASSRDRGIYEQYF | TGTGCCAGCAGTCGGGACAGGGGAATCTACGAGCAGTACTTC
TRBJ1-5 | TRBV5-1 | once | - | 14 | CASSLDSSNQPQHF | TGCGCCAGCAGCTTGGACAGTTCGAATCAGCCCCAGCATTTT
TRBJ2-1 | TRBV7-9 | - | - | 16 | CASSPPRTVIRGEQFF | TGTGCCAGCAGCCCGCCTCGGACAGTAATAAGAGGTGAGCAGTTCTTC
TRBJ2-5 | TRBV19 | - | - | 13 | CASSITSGETQYF | TGTGCCAGTAGTATAACGTCAGGGGAGACCCAGTACTTC
TRBJ2-1 | TRBV27 | - | TRBD2 | 16 | CASSSVTSGGNNEQFF | TGTGCCAGCAGTTCCGTCACTAGCGGGGGTAATAATGAGCAGTTCTTC